This section outlines one T cell receptor beta chain sequence together with its context. Its target is unknown. These data originate in a study of response to subunit inactivated influenza vaccine. Findings and limits, study-wide: Few additional T cells are recruited per seasonal influenza vaccination, authors suggested.

TCRdb re-derived calls from the RT-PCR reads in MiXCR, one entry per CDR3 protein. The sample includes about 650,000 distinct CDR3 sequences, 15% to 19% of them seen just once. The TCR originated in a man aged 50 to 59 who received an inactivated influenza vaccine. Sequenced material: PBMCs from blood, taken approximately 13 days after vaccination.

The DNA for the CDR3 is TGTGCCAGCGCCGGGACGGGCTGGGGGAATGAGCAGTTCTTC. Its protein product is CASAGTGWGNEQFF. The rearrangement links TRBV9 to TRBJ2-1; D possibly uses TRBD1 or TRBD2 (5 bases each). This CDR3 has 14 residues. From germline, CDR1 is SGDLS and CDR2 YYNGEE. V was trimmed by 7 bases and J by 7 bases, leaving 18 bases between them. The full variable domain, in which reference TRBV9 and TRBJ2-1 provide the parts outside the CDR3, is DSGVTQTPKHLITATGQRVTLRCSPRSGDLSVYWYQQSLDQGLQFLIQYYNGEERAKGNILERFSAQQFPDLHSELNLSSLELGDSALYFCASAGTGWGNEQFFGPGTRLTVL.